Each of the 25 T cell receptor beta chains below was sequenced from the same sample in a study of T-cell reconstitution after alpha-beta-depleted transplantation in children. Researchers prepared the TCRbeta library using unique molecular identifiers, the study reports. TCRdb passed the PCR reads through MiXCR, listing each CDR3 protein once. The table lists about 97,000 distinct CDR3 sequences, approximately 8% of them singletons, with roughly 17% in the top ten. The material was PBMCs, obtained before TCRalphabeta/CD19-depleted stem cell transplant. The origin of the receptors is a boy aged 2 to 10 with acute lymphoblastic leukemia, due to receive a stem cell transplant.

This clonotype was picked up many times. The chain recombines TRBV7-9 with TRBJ2-7; the D gene is possibly TRBD2 (5 bases). Trimming took 10 bases from V and 4 from J, leaving 20 bases between them. The length of the CDR3 is 14 residues. Germline V lookup: CDR1 SEHNR, CDR2 FQNEAQ (reference sequence). The CDR3 region is CAIKPVLRGYEQYF. The CDR3 bases are TGTGCCATCAAACCGGTCTTAAGAGGGTACGAGCAGTACTTC.

The sample holds many counts of this clonotype. J is TRBJ1-2 and V is TRBV7-9, with a possible D match to TRBD1 (5 bases). The CDR3 has 14 residues. Germline CDR1 reads SEHNR; CDR2 reads FQNEAQ (reference sequence). Trimming took 6 bases from V and 4 from J, leaving 15 bases between them. The chain's CDR3 is CASSPTTGLYGYTF. CDR3 coding DNA: TGTGCCAGCAGTCCCACGACGGGGCTCTATGGCTACACCTTC.

This clonotype was counted at least ten times. V and J are TRBV5-1 and TRBJ2-3, with no clear D. CDR1 SGHRS and CDR2 YFSETQ come from the germline V gene. V lost 0 bases to trimming and J lost 5 bases, with 13 bases between them. CDR3 length: 15 residues. CDR3 DNA: TGCGCCAGCAGCTTGGACCCCCGGTCTGGAGATACGCAGTATTTT. Its protein product is CASSLDPRSGDTQYF.

In regard to this clonotype: Just one base apart from a much larger clone, this may be a read error. The chain recombines TRBV15 with TRBJ1-5; 8 nucleotides line up with TRBD1. The germline V gene encodes CDR1 LNHNV and CDR2 YYDKDF (reference sequence). The J segment lost 7 bases and the V segment lost 7 bases, leaving 12 bases of the junction unmatched. This CDR3 is 15 amino acids long. The CDR3 region is CATKRDRSLGQPQHF. In DNA, the CDR3 is TGTGCCACCAAAAGGGACAGGTCCCTGGGGCAGCCCCAGCATTTT.

This clonotype has ten or more counts. The chain uses TRBV7-2 and TRBJ2-5, with D possibly called TRBD1 or TRBD2 (7 bases each). CDR1 and CDR2 (germline): SGHTA, FQGNSA. V lost 4 bases, J lost 5 bases, and 17 bases lay in between. The CDR3 has 15 amino acids. The CDR3 nucleotides are TGTGCCAGCAGCTCCGCTCAGGGGGAGGGGGAGACCCAGTACTTC. Translating it yields CASSSAQGEGETQYF.

This sequence joins TRBV7-3 and TRBJ1-1; no definite D call. The CDR3 runs 13 residues. CDR1 and CDR2 from the germline V gene are SGHTA and FQGTGA. Trimming pared 1 base from V and 1 base from J, leaving 4 bases between. The CDR3 loop reads CASSLRQNTEAFF. The CDR3 DNA sequence: TGTGCCAGCAGCTTAAGGCAGAACACTGAAGCTTTCTTT.

This sequence joins TRBV3-1 and TRBJ2-2, with 7 bases identical to TRBD1. Germline trimming cut 10 bases from V and 4 bases from J; bases unmatched to any gene: 15. This CDR3 comprises 16 residues. The V gene's germline CDR1 is LGHDT and CDR2 YNNKEL (reference sequence). CDR3 sequence: CATTKKRGRGTGELFF. In DNA form, the CDR3 reads TGTGCCACCACCAAGAAGAGGGGGCGAGGCACCGGGGAGCTGTTTTTT.

This clonotype was seen repeatedly, ten times or more. The chain employs TRBV20-1 and TRBJ1-2; 11 bases are a match to TRBD1. The CDR3 is 14 residues long. The J segment lost 3 bases and the V segment lost 6 bases, leaving 6 bases of the junction unmatched. The germline CDR1 and CDR2 sequences are DFQATT and SNEGSKA (reference sequence). For the CDR3, the DNA is TGCAGTGCCCGCGGGGGACAGGGGGACTATGGCTACACCTTC. It specifies CSARGGQGDYGYTF.

This clonotype occurred many times. V and J are TRBV5-1 and TRBJ2-1, with 12 bases fitting TRBD2. V lost 3 bases, J lost 8 bases, and 12 bases stayed unmatched. The germline gives CDR1 SGHRS, CDR2 YFSETQ. The CDR3 consists of 17 residues. CDR3 nucleotides: TGCGCCAGCAGCTGGACGGGCGCTAGCGGGGGGGCGCATGAGCAGTTCTTC. Its protein product is CASSWTGASGGAHEQFF.

This clonotype appeared many times. The rearrangement uses TRBV7-7 and TRBJ2-5; a possible D gene is TRBD1 (5 bases). Per germline, CDR1 SSHAT and CDR2 FNYEAQ (reference sequence). The ends were cut back, 4 bases at V and 1 base at J, with 10 bases in the middle. This CDR3 has 14 amino acids. In nucleotides, the CDR3 is TGTGCCAGCAGCTCGCAGGGCTCCCAAGAGACCCAGTACTTC. The encoded protein is CASSSQGSQETQYF.

The chain is built from TRBV19 and TRBJ2-7, with 7 bases matching TRBD2. The CDR3 sequence is 13 residues long. V trimming: 3 bases; J trimming: 6 bases; junction bases outside the gene matches: 5. The germline gives CDR1 LNHDA, CDR2 SQIVND (reference sequence). This CDR3 reads CASSMRGSGEQYF. The CDR3 nucleotides are TGTGCCAGTAGTATGCGGGGGAGCGGCGAGCAGTACTTC.

Many counts were recorded for this clonotype. The genes are TRBV4-3 and TRBJ1-4; D is possibly TRBD1 (6 bases). This CDR3 contains 16 residues. Trimming removed 0 bases at V and 7 bases at J, with 15 bases between. The germline gives CDR1 LGHNA, CDR2 YSLEER. The CDR3 coding sequence is TGCGCCAGCAGCCAAGATGGGGGGGGGCCGAGTGAAAAACTGTTTTTT. Amino acids: CASSQDGGGPSEKLFF.

The table lists this clonotype with many counts. The chain is built from TRBV28 and TRBJ2-3; the D gene is possibly TRBD1 (6 bases). Germline V lookup: CDR1 MDHEN, CDR2 SYDVKM. V was clipped by 8 bases and J by 0 bases, with 18 bases between them. CDR3 length equals 16 residues. CDR3 sequence reads: CASRRVGGASTDTQYF. CDR3 coding DNA: TGTGCCAGCCGCCGGGTTGGGGGCGCGAGCACAGATACGCAGTATTTT.

Points on this clonotype: One end of the junction fails to match germline, which may point to a read error. The V gene is TRBV7-2, the J gene TRBJ2-1, with 11 bases matching TRBD1. Germline CDR1 and CDR2: SGHTA and FQGNSA. The CDR3 sequence is 16 residues long. The CDR3 DNA reads TGTGCCAGCAGCTTAAGGGGACAGGGGGTCACTGGCACTAGCCTCTTC. It is translated as CASSLRGQGVTGTSLF.

The V call is TRBV20-1, the J call TRBJ2-5; D gene unclear. CDR1 DFQATT and CDR2 SNEGSKA come from the germline V gene (reference sequence). The V end was cut by 3 bases, the J end by 7 bases, with 18 bases between. CDR3 length: 14 residues. The CDR3 nucleotides are TGCAGTGCTAGGGGTGAAGAAAATACCTGGACCCAGTACTTC. Residues: CSARGEENTWTQYF.

This clonotype was found many times. The J gene is TRBJ2-5, the V gene TRBV18; a weak D match, TRBD2 (5 bases). The CDR3 sequence is 12 residues long. CDR1 and CDR2 from the germline V gene are KGHSH and LQKENI. Trimming took off 3 bases at V and 5 bases at J, with 7 bases between the two ends. The CDR3 reads CASSPTGETQYF. For the CDR3, the DNA is TGTGCCAGCTCACCCACGGGGGAGACCCAGTACTTC.

The chain links TRBV12-3 or TRBV12-4 to TRBJ2-3; D not certain. The length of the CDR3 is 17 residues. Trimming pared 10 bases from V and 4 bases from J, leaving 27 bases between. The CDR3 here is CATDTTLMPEAPDTQYF. As DNA, the CDR3 is TGTGCCACCGACACGACACTTATGCCCGAAGCCCCAGATACGCAGTATTTT.

The CDR3 reads CASSSGLQETQYF. CDR3 nucleotides: TGTGCCAGCAGCTCGGGCCTCCAAGAGACCCAGTACTTC. The chain uses TRBV11-3 and TRBJ2-5; no clear D gene. The V and J ends lost 4 bases and 1 base respectively, with 7 bases between them. The CDR3 runs to 13 residues. Germline lookup yields CDR1 SGHNT and CDR2 YENEEA.

The rearrangement uses TRBV5-1 and TRBJ2-3; unclear D gene. There are 11 residues in the CDR3. With 5 bases removed from V and 2 bases from J, the gap between germline ends came to 3 bases. The germline gives CDR1 SGHRS, CDR2 YFSETQ. In DNA, the CDR3 is TGCGCCAGCAGAGTCACAGATACGCAGTATTTT. It codes for CASRVTDTQYF.

In this sample, this clonotype turned up a few times. The V gene is TRBV19, the J gene TRBJ2-7, with 9 bases fitting TRBD1. The CDR3 consists of 13 residues. CDR1 and CDR2 from the germline V gene are LNHDA and SQIVND (reference sequence). V trimming: 9 bases; J trimming: 3 bases; junction bases outside the gene matches: 6. For the CDR3, the DNA is TGTGCCAGCGGTACAGGGGGCCTCTACGAGCAGTACTTC. It yields the protein CASGTGGLYEQYF.

This clonotype has a handful of counts. The chain employs TRBV20-1 and TRBJ2-7; D uncertain. Trimming took off 2 bases at V and 3 bases at J, with 8 bases between the two ends. There are 12 residues in the CDR3. Germline assignment: CDR1 DFQATT and CDR2 SNEGSKA (reference sequence). CDR3 residues: CSARIGDYEQYF. In DNA form, the CDR3 reads TGCAGTGCTAGAATTGGGGACTACGAGCAGTACTTC.

The chain uses TRBV7-2 and TRBJ2-1; maybe TRBD2 (6 bases). Germline CDR1 SGHTA, CDR2 FQGNSA. The CDR3 has 13 amino acids. V lost 4 bases and J 12 bases, leaving 16 bases between the germline ends. The CDR3 region is CASSSLIAGPQFF. In DNA, the CDR3 is TGTGCCAGCAGCTCCCTAATCGCGGGGCCGCAGTTCTTC.

This clonotype came up a few times. CDR3 protein: CASSYSMQGNYGYTF. Here the CDR3 DNA reads TGTGCCAGCAGTTACTCGATGCAGGGGAACTATGGCTACACCTTC. The rearrangement uses TRBV6-5 and TRBJ1-2; a possible D gene is TRBD1 (6 bases). The CDR3 loop spans 15 amino acids. Germline lookup yields CDR1 MNHEY and CDR2 SVGAGI. V was shortened by 0 bases and J by 2 bases, with 10 bases between the two germline ends.

The chain has TRBV7-9 and TRBJ1-5; perhaps TRBD1 as D (6 bases). V lost 5 bases and J 4 bases, leaving 18 bases between the germline ends. The germline V gene encodes CDR1 SEHNR and CDR2 FQNEAQ (reference sequence). The CDR3 covers 16 residues. The CDR3 spells CASSLGRQGINQPQHF. DNA of the CDR3: TGTGCCAGCAGCCTCGGGCGGCAGGGGATAAATCAGCCCCAGCATTTT.

In its sample, this clonotype was seen many times. The chain carries TRBV4-3 and TRBJ2-1; D is unclear. V lost 0 bases, J lost 3 bases, and 9 bases lay in between. CDR1 and CDR2 (germline): LGHNA, YSLEER. CDR3 length: 15 residues. This CDR3 reads CASSQDRWNYNEQFF. DNA for the CDR3: TGCGCCAGCAGCCAAGATCGGTGGAACTACAATGAGCAGTTCTTC.